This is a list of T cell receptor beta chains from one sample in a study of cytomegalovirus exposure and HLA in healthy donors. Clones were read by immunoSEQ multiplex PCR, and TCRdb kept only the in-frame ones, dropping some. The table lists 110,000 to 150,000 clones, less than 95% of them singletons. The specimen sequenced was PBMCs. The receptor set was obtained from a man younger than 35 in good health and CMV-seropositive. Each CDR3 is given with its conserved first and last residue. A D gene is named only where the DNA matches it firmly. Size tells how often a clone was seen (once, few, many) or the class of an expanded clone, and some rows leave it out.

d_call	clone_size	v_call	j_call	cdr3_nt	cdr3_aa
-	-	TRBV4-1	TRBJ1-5	TGCGCCAGCAGCCTGAACAGGGTTCAGCCCCAGCATTTT	CASSLNRVQPQHF
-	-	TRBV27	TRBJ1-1	TGTGCCAGCAGTTACAGGGAGGGGTACACTGAAGCTTTCTTT	CASSYREGYTEAFF
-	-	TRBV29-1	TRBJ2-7	TGCAGCCCCGGGCCAGGGTACGAGCAGTACTTC	CSPGPGYEQYF
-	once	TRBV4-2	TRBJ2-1	TGTGCCAGCAGCCAAGTCCAAAGAGCTAGCGTGGCGAGCTCCTACAATGAGCAGTTCTTC	CASSQVQRASVASSYNEQFF
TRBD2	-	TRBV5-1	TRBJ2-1	TGCGCCAGCAGTCCGGAGCGGGGTGGGGATGAGCAGTTCTTC	CASSPERGGDEQFF
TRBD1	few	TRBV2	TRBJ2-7	TGTGCCAGCAGGACCTTGGGGACAGGGTTCCACGAGCAGTACTTC	CASRTLGTGFHEQYF
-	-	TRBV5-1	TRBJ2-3	TGCGCCAGCAGGGACTGGGCCTACACAGATACGCAGTATTTT	CASRDWAYTDTQYF
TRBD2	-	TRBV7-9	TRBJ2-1	TGTGCCAGCAGCTTGGCGGGAGGAGATGAGCAGTTCTTC	CASSLAGGDEQFF
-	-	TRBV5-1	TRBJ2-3	TGCGCCAGCAGCTTGGCACAGATCACAGATACGCAGTATTTT	CASSLAQITDTQYF
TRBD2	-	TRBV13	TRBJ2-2	TGTGCCTCGGGAGGGCTTGACACCGGGGAGCTGTTTTTT	CASGGLDTGELFF
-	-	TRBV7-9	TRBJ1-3	TGTGCCAGCAGCCCAACAGACTCTGGAAACACCATATATTTT	CASSPTDSGNTIYF